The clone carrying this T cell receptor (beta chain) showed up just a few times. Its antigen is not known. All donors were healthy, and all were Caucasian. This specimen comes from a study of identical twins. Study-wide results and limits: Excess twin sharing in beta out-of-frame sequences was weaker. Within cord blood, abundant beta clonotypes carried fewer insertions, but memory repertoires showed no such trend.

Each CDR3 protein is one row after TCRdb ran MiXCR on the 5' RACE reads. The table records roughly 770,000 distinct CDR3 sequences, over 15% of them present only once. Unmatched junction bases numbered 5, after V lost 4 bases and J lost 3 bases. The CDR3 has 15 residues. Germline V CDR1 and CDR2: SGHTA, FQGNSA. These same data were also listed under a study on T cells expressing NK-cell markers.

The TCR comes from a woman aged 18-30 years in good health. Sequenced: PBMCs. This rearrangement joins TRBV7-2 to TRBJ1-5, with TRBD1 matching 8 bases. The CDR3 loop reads CASSSGTGDNQPQHF. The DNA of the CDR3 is TGTGCCAGCAGCTCCGGGACAGGAGACAATCAGCCCCAGCATTTT. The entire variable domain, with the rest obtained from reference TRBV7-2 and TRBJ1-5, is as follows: GAGVSQSPSNKVTEKGKDVELRCDPISGHTALYWYRQSLGQGLEFLIYFQGNSAPDKSGLPSDRFSAERTGGSVSTLTIQRTQQEDSAVYLCASSSGTGDNQPQHFGDGTRLSIL.